A single sample gave rise to the 23 T cell receptor beta chains below, sequenced in a study of identical twins. TCRdb recomputed calls from the 5' RACE reads with MiXCR, one row per CDR3 protein. The sample has around 650,000 distinct CDR3 sequences, 7% to 7.5% seen once. Separately, the same data were catalogued under a study of yellow fever vaccine responses in identical twins.

Material: PBMCs. The receptors originated from a woman aged 18 to 35 in good health.

This clonotype was counted at least ten times. The chain is built from TRBV12-3 or TRBV12-4 and TRBJ2-3, with TRBD1 matching over 8 bases. J gave up 2 bases and V 6 bases, and 4 bases lay outside the gene matches. The CDR3 is 14 residues long. In DNA form, the CDR3 reads TGTGCCAGCAGCGGGACAGGAAACACAGATACGCAGTATTTT. Residues: CASSGTGNTDTQYF.

The chain recombines TRBV5-1 with TRBJ1-1, with D perhaps matching TRBD1 (6 bases). V was trimmed by 5 bases and J by 5 bases, leaving 19 bases between them. The CDR3 length is 15 residues. Looked up from germline, CDR1 is SGHRS and CDR2 is YFSETQ. CDR3 DNA sequence: TGCGCCAGCAGACCCGGTGTGGGGGGGCGGACTGAAGCTTTCTTT. Translation: CASRPGVGGRTEAFF.

This clonotype was recorded many times. The V call is TRBV24-1, the J call TRBJ2-3, with D possibly being TRBD1 or TRBD2 (5 bases each). The germline V gene encodes CDR1 KGHDR and CDR2 SFDVKD. The ends were cut back, 5 bases at V and 2 bases at J, with 19 bases in the middle. The CDR3 extends over 17 amino acids. The CDR3 nucleotides are TGTGCCACCAGTGGGAATCAGCAATTTGGGACCACAGATACGCAGTATTTT. It is translated as CATSGNQQFGTTDTQYF.

The rearrangement joins TRBV4-1 to TRBJ1-3, with D maybe TRBD1 (5 bases). V was cut by 4 bases and J by 4 bases, with 11 bases left in between. This CDR3 region has 14 residues. Germline V CDR1 and CDR2: MGHRA, YSYEKL. CDR3 protein: CASSPGGTGNTIYF. The CDR3 DNA is TGCGCCAGCAGCCCCGGGGGGACGGGAAACACCATATATTTT.

This clonotype was found a few times. V usage is TRBV19 and J usage is TRBJ1-4; 9 bases line up with TRBD1. The germline V gene encodes CDR1 LNHDA and CDR2 SQIVND (reference sequence). Losses at the gene ends were 6 bases for V and 8 bases for J; bases not matched to a gene: 4. This CDR3 has 13 residues. CDR3 in amino acids: CASRRTGVEKLFF. The CDR3 DNA reads as TGTGCCAGTAGGAGGACAGGGGTCGAAAAACTGTTTTTT. The complete variable domain, with remaining parts taken from reference TRBV19 and TRBJ1-4, reads DGGITQSPKYLFRKEGQNVTLSCEQNLNHDAMYWYRQDPGQGLRLIYYSQIVNDFQKGDIAEGYSVSREKKESFPLTVTSAQKNPTAFYLCASRRTGVEKLFFGSGTQLSVL.

This clonotype has a handful of counts. A read error is possible here, since a much larger clone lies one base away. The chain links TRBV20-1 to TRBJ2-2; D perhaps matches TRBD1 (6 bases). Germline-derived CDR1 and CDR2 are DFQATT and SNEGSKA (reference sequence). Trimming pared 0 bases from V and 1 base from J, leaving 6 bases between. The CDR3 covers 14 residues. Written as DNA, the CDR3 is TGCAGTGCTAGAGAGGGACAGAACACCGGGGAGCTGTTTTTT. The encoded protein is CSAREGQNTGELFF.

This clonotype has only a few counts. CDR3 sequence (DNA): TGTGCCAGCAGCTTAGTATCGGGGACCGCCACAGATACGCAGTATTTT. It specifies CASSLVSGTATDTQYF. This chain connects TRBV7-2 to TRBJ2-3; D might be TRBD1 or TRBD2, each matching 5 bases. Germline CDR1 and CDR2: SGHTA and FQGNSA. Deletions cut 1 base from V and 2 bases from J, with 13 bases between. This CDR3 comprises 16 residues.

For this clonotype: At one end the junction does not follow the germline gene, possibly because of a read error. The chain carries TRBV14 and TRBJ2-5; TRBD2 matches at 7 bases. CDR3 length equals 12 residues. Germline CDR1 and CDR2: SGHDN and FVKESK. CDR3 coding DNA: TGTGCCAGCAGCCAAGGGGACTACAAATGGGACTTC. This encodes CASSQGDYKWDF.

This clonotype was observed many times. Here the CDR3 DNA reads TGTGCCAGCAGCTTTACAGGGCCCACAGATACGCAGTATTTT. It specifies CASSFTGPTDTQYF. The V and J genes are TRBV5-6 and TRBJ2-3; TRBD1 might be the D (6 bases). This CDR3 has 14 amino acids. Germline CDR1 reads SGHDT; CDR2 reads YYEEEE. V was clipped by 2 bases and J by 2 bases, with 9 bases between them.

The CDR3 region has the DNA TGCGCCAGCAGCCCGGCGGACAGAATAGACAATGAGCAGTTCTTC. Protein sequence: CASSPADRIDNEQFF. The gene calls are TRBV5-1 and TRBJ2-1, with D possibly TRBD1 on 6 matching bases. Germline CDR1 SGHRS, CDR2 YFSETQ. Trimming pared 4 bases from V and 5 bases from J, leaving 16 bases between. The CDR3 spans 15 residues.

The table lists this clonotype with many counts. The chain carries TRBV24-1 and TRBJ2-1; D might be TRBD1 or TRBD2, each matching 5 bases. Germline V gene lookup returns CDR1 KGHDR and CDR2 SFDVKD. CDR3 length: 14 residues. V lost 1 base, J lost 8 bases, and 11 bases lay in between. Written as DNA, the CDR3 is TGTGCCACCAGTGATTTCAGAGAGGGGTATGAGCAGTTCTTC. It translates to CATSDFREGYEQFF.

This clonotype was found a few times. This chain uses TRBV20-1 with TRBJ1-4, with D possibly being TRBD1 (6 bases). Trimming pared 1 base from V and 6 bases from J, leaving 12 bases between. The germline V gene has CDR1 DFQATT and CDR2 SNEGSKA (reference sequence). This CDR3 contains 14 residues. CDR3 region: CSARGTGGHEKLFF. The CDR3 DNA follows: TGCAGTGCTAGAGGGACCGGGGGGCATGAAAAACTGTTTTTT.

This clonotype was counted a few times. V is TRBV28 and J is TRBJ1-1; no clear D. Germline V gene data show CDR1 as MDHEN and CDR2 as SYDVKM. Trimming pared 4 bases from V and 8 bases from J, leaving 11 bases between. This CDR3 is built from 12 residues. The CDR3 loop reads CASSSGVMEAFF. For the CDR3, the DNA is TGTGCCAGCAGTTCCGGGGTCATGGAAGCTTTCTTT.

This clonotype was seen a handful of times. The gene calls are TRBV5-5 and TRBJ2-1; perhaps TRBD1 as D (7 bases). Trimming left V 4 bases short and J 6 bases short, with 17 bases between. The CDR3 consists of 15 residues. Germline loops: CDR1 SGHKS, CDR2 YYEKEE (reference sequence). The CDR3 sequence is CASSVEGASANEQFF. The DNA of the CDR3 is TGTGCCAGCAGCGTTGAGGGGGCTAGCGCCAATGAGCAGTTCTTC.

This clonotype was detected ten times or more. The gene calls are TRBV7-8 and TRBJ2-7; D is undetermined. The V gene's germline CDR1 is SGHVS and CDR2 FQNEAQ. V was cut by 3 bases and J by 3 bases, with 9 bases left in between. CDR3 size: 13 residues. In DNA, the CDR3 is TGTGCCAGCAGCTTTGGGATCGTCTACGAGCAGTACGTC. Protein product: CASSFGIVYEQYV.

The rearrangement joins TRBV12-3 or TRBV12-4 to TRBJ1-1; D gene uncertain. The CDR3 is made up of 13 amino acids. The ends were cut back, 4 bases at V and 3 bases at J, with 9 bases in the middle. This chain's CDR3 is CASSSREDTEAFF. The CDR3 DNA follows: TGTGCCAGCAGTTCAAGGGAGGACACTGAAGCTTTCTTT.

The table lists this clonotype with a few counts. The chain carries TRBV6-2 or TRBV6-3 and TRBJ1-1; possible D gene TRBD1, 5 bases. V lost 5 bases to trimming and J lost 1 base, with 20 bases between them. The CDR3 is 17 amino acids. CDR1 is MNHEY and CDR2 is SVGEGT in the germline V gene. This CDR3 is CASSHLLSGLKNTEAFF. The CDR3 coding sequence is TGTGCCAGCAGTCACCTTTTGTCGGGACTCAAGAACACTGAAGCTTTCTTT.

This clonotype showed up many times. The chain recombines TRBV2 with TRBJ1-1; D uncertain. Trimming cost V 7 bases and J 2 bases, with 8 bases left between them. CDR3 length: 12 amino acids. The V gene's germline CDR1 is SNHLY and CDR2 FYNNEI. CDR3 protein: CASIRQNTEAFF. DNA for the CDR3: TGTGCCAGCATTCGGCAAAACACTGAAGCTTTCTTT.

In this sample, this clonotype turned up many times. The chain recombines TRBV28 with TRBJ2-1; 9 nucleotides agree with TRBD1. From germline, CDR1 is MDHEN and CDR2 SYDVKM. This CDR3 contains 15 residues. V trimming: 7 bases; J trimming: 3 bases; junction bases outside the gene matches: 7. The CDR3 reads CASKLTGGGYNEQFF. CDR3 in DNA: TGTGCCAGCAAACTAACAGGGGGCGGCTACAATGAGCAGTTCTTC.

The chain couples TRBV27 to TRBJ2-7, with 10 bases matching TRBD2. Germline V gene data show CDR1 as MNHEY and CDR2 as SMNVEV (reference sequence). J was trimmed by 2 bases and V by 8 bases; bases with no gene match: 18. The length of the CDR3 is 18 residues. CDR3 coding DNA: TGTGCCAGCGCCCTATGGACTAGACTAGCGGGTATGGCCTACGAGCAGTACTTC. Translated, it gives CASALWTRLAGMAYEQYF.

This clonotype was picked up many times. The V and J genes are TRBV28 and TRBJ2-1, with D perhaps assigned TRBD1 or TRBD2 (5 bases each). V gave up 6 bases and J gave up 2 bases, with 20 bases separating them. CDR3 length equals 17 residues. Germline CDR1 reads MDHEN; CDR2 reads SYDVKM. The CDR3 bases are TGTGCCAGCAGAGAACTATCCGGGACCTCAACCTACAATGAGCAGTTCTTC. Encoded protein: CASRELSGTSTYNEQFF.

The V and J genes are TRBV6-2 or TRBV6-3 and TRBJ2-5; D not resolved. The V end was cut by 7 bases, the J end by 4 bases, with 10 bases between. The length of the CDR3 is 12 residues. The germline CDR1 and CDR2 sequences are MNHEY and SVGEGT. The CDR3: CASTLGVETQYF. CDR3 DNA: TGTGCCAGCACCCTTGGGGTAGAGACCCAGTACTTC.

The chain uses TRBV29-1 and TRBJ1-5, with D unclear. V shed 6 bases and J shed 0 bases, with 6 bases lying between them. Germline V lookup: CDR1 SQVTM, CDR2 ANQGSEA. CDR3 length: 12 amino acids. CDR3 bases: TGCAGCGTGAGGCATAGCAATCAGCCCCAGCATTTT. This encodes CSVRHSNQPQHF.